The subject of this entry is one TCR beta chain. The antigen is undetermined. The germline V gene encodes CDR1 SGHVS and CDR2 FQNEAQ. The V gene lost 5 bases and the J gene lost 2 bases, with 22 bases spanning the gap. The CDR3 spans 17 residues. The data derive from a study of T cells in localized non-small cell lung cancer. Broader study findings: A median of around 60 clones ranked among the top 100 in tumor appeared in adjacent lung. Heterogeneity stays possible, as sequencing covered only one tumor region. There was an association of higher blood T cell density with longer overall survival. Tumor showed lower T cell clonality than uninvolved adjacent lung, where it was highest.

Only in-frame clones appear in the TCRdb table, and some are missing; sequencing was by immunoSEQ multiplex PCR. This table holds about 22,000 clones, about nine tenths found once. The chain recombines TRBV7-8 with TRBJ2-7, with D possibly called TRBD1 or TRBD2 (5 bases each). Sequencing was performed on PBMCs, taken before any cancer treatment. The receptor was isolated from a man between 40 and 75 years old with stage II squamous cell lung carcinoma. CDR3 sequence reads: CASSPEFIREFPYEQYF. The CDR3 region has the DNA TGTGCCAGCAGCCCAGAGTTTATCAGGGAGTTCCCCTACGAGCAGTACTTC.